This T cell receptor (beta chain) derives from a study of blood T cell repertoires in COVID-19. Study information: Spain, Italy and the United States supplied samples that represented acute and convalescent COVID-19.

Sequenced by immunoSEQ multiplex PCR; TCRdb stores in-frame clones only, minus some. The profile shows about 250,000 clones, roughly 84% of them singletons. This sequence was found in a woman aged 35 to 49 who had recovered from COVID-19. The specimen was peripheral blood.

The CDR3 reads CASSRAGQVNTGELFF. The CDR3 coding sequence is TGTGCCAGCAGCCGAGCGGGACAGGTTAACACCGGGGAGCTGTTTTTT. The V call is TRBV3-1 (or the pseudogene TRBV3-2), the J call TRBJ2-2; a possible D gene is TRBD1 (8 bases). CDR3 size: 16 residues. CDR1 and CDR2 (germline): LGHDT, YNNKEL (reference sequence). V was pared by 4 bases and J by 2 bases, with 14 bases between.